Below, 3 T cell receptor beta chains from the same sample are listed, as sequenced in a study of cytomegalovirus exposure and HLA in healthy donors. In the PCR, 60 Vbeta and 13 Jbeta primers were used. This table comes from immunoSEQ multiplex PCR, and its TCRdb copy is limited to in-frame clones, with some not included. The table records 140,000 or so clones, around 90% of them present only once. The sequenced sample was PBMCs. These receptor sequences come from a woman aged 40 to 50 in good health and CMV-seronegative.

A few counts support this clone. The CDR3: CASSELGEINEKLFF. CDR3 DNA: TGTGCCAGCAGTGAACTAGGAGAAATTAATGAAAAACTGTTTTTT. The chain combines TRBV2 with TRBJ1-4; D gene uncertain. Germline V CDR1 and CDR2: SNHLY, FYNNEI. Trimming took 2 bases from V and 4 from J, leaving 11 bases between them. This CDR3 is built from 15 residues.

The gene calls are TRBV6-1 and TRBJ1-2, with 9 bases identical to TRBD1. The CDR3 extends over 13 amino acids. Germline CDR1 is MNHNS and CDR2 is SASEGT. Germline trimming cut 5 bases from V and 8 bases from J; bases unmatched to any gene: 6. The CDR3 DNA reads as TGTGCCAGCAGTAGGGACAGGGCTGGAGGCTACACCTTC. Translated: CASSRDRAGGYTF.

This chain uses TRBV6-5 with TRBJ2-1; D is uncertain. CDR1 and CDR2 (germline): MNHEY, SVGAGI. CDR3 length: 12 residues. Deletions cut 2 bases from V and 8 bases from J, with 7 bases between. The CDR3 loop reads CASSYTLDEQFF. For the CDR3, the DNA is TGTGCCAGCAGTTACACTTTGGATGAGCAGTTCTTC.